The rows below give T cell receptor beta chains drawn from one sample of a study of OX40 agonist ivuxolimab in advanced cancers. Produced via immunoSEQ multiplex PCR; TCRdb's table is partial and in-frame only. The sample includes around 40,000 clones, 80% to 90% of them seen just once. The sequences come from CD4+ or CD8+ T cells sorted from blood, collected in a trial of the OX40 agonist ivuxolimab. The receptors originated from an adult with an advanced solid tumor such as melanoma, head and neck, liver or kidney cancer. The CDR3 runs from the conserved cysteine through the conserved F or W. Fields, in order: J gene, V gene, clone size, D gene, CDR3 protein, CDR3 DNA. A D gene is named only where the DNA matches it firmly. Rows give clone size only sometimes, using once, few, many, or a class for an expanded clone.

TRBJ2-5 TRBV10-3 NA TRBD2 CAIRTSGGATETQYF TGTGCCATCAGGACTAGCGGGGGGGCCACGGAGACCCAGTACTTC
TRBJ1-2 TRBV9 NA NA CASSVAGISPTNYGYTF TGTGCCAGCAGCGTAGCTGGGATTAGCCCTACTAACTATGGCTACACCTTC
TRBJ2-7 TRBV4-2 NA TRBD2 CASSQDFSGGPYEQYF TGTGCCAGCAGCCAAGATTTCTCGGGAGGACCCTACGAGCAGTACTTC
TRBJ1-6 TRBV6-4 NA NA CASGYSRNSPLHF TGTGCCAGCGGGTACTCGAGGAATTCACCCCTCCACTTT
TRBJ2-3 TRBV7-9 few NA CASSSLGGDTQYF TGTGCCAGCAGCTCGCTAGGGGGAGATACGCAGTATTTT
TRBJ2-3 TRBV18 NA NA CASSQPGDTQYF TGTGCCAGCTCACAGCCCGGAGATACGCAGTATTTT
TRBJ1-3 TRBV5-8 NA TRBD1 CASGDRDRGPGNTIYF TGTGCCAGCGGAGACCGGGACAGGGGACCTGGAAACACCATATATTTT
TRBJ2-2 TRBV7-9 NA NA CASSLRGETGELFF TGTGCCAGCAGCTTGAGAGGGGAGACCGGGGAGCTGTTTTTT
TRBJ2-7 TRBV6-6 NA TRBD1 CASRHQGADEQYF TGTGCCAGCAGACACCAGGGGGCTGACGAGCAGTACTTC
TRBJ2-7 TRBV4-2 NA TRBD1 CASSHGGQGVVDEQYF TGTGCCAGCAGCCACGGTGGACAGGGTGTCGTCGACGAGCAGTACTTC
TRBJ1-1 TRBV30 few NA CAWSHSGRGEAFF TGTGCCTGGAGTCACAGTGGCCGCGGTGAAGCTTTCTTT
TRBJ1-2 TRBV2 NA TRBD1 CASSESEGALGYTF TGTGCCAGCAGTGAATCGGAGGGGGCGCTTGGCTACACCTTC
TRBJ2-5 TRBV12-2 NA NA CASRPVDEEGDIQETQYF TGTGCAAGTCGCCCTGTAGATGAGGAGGGGGATATCCAAGAGACCCAGTACTTC
TRBJ2-5 TRBV9 NA NA CASSFTGAHRPDRETQYF TGTGCCAGCTCCTTCACCGGGGCACACAGGCCGGATCGGGAGACCCAGTACTTC
TRBJ1-2 TRBV5-4 few NA CASSYEGFYGYTF TGTGCCAGCAGCTATGAAGGATTCTATGGCTACACCTTC
TRBJ1-1 TRBV7-3 NA TRBD1 CASSLLGQFFTEAFF TGTGCCAGCAGCTTATTGGGACAGTTTTTCACTGAAGCTTTCTTT
TRBJ2-5 TRBV18 NA NA CASSPQRQETQYF TGTGCCAGCTCACCCCAAAGACAAGAGACCCAGTACTTC
TRBJ1-2 TRBV19 once NA CASSLDNRPYGYTF TGTGCCAGTAGTCTTGACAACCGACCCTATGGCTACACCTTC
TRBJ2-7 TRBV6-1 NA TRBD2 CASRSGLAYEQYF TGTGCCAGCAGAAGCGGACTAGCCTACGAGCAGTACTTC
TRBJ1-2 TRBV5-1 NA NA CASSLDSPYGYTF TGCGCCAGCAGCTTGGACAGTCCTTATGGCTACACCTTC
TRBJ2-2 TRBV7-9 NA NA CASSPNASDRELFF TGTGCCAGCAGCCCTAACGCGTCGGACCGGGAGCTGTTTTTT
TRBJ2-2 TRBV29-1 NA NA CSVHNTVGRGELFF TGCAGCGTCCATAACACGGTGGGGCGCGGGGAGCTGTTTTTT
TRBJ2-1 TRBV7-3 once NA CASSFLGGADNEQFF TGTGCCAGCAGCTTCCTGGGGGGCGCGGACAATGAGCAGTTCTTC
TRBJ1-2 TRBV5-4 NA TRBD1 CASSLAWDRVDYGYTF TGTGCCAGCAGCTTGGCTTGGGACAGGGTAGACTATGGCTACACCTTC
TRBJ2-1 TRBV10-1 NA NA CASSEGQPYNEQFF TGCGCCAGCAGTGAAGGACAGCCCTACAATGAGCAGTTCTTC
TRBJ1-4 TRBV2 NA NA CASSDRGTNEKLFF TGTGCCAGCAGTGACAGGGGAACAAATGAAAAACTGTTTTTT
TRBJ1-4 TRBV27 NA NA CASRDRFPNEKLFF TGTGCCAGCAGAGACAGGTTCCCTAATGAAAAACTGTTTTTT
TRBJ1-2 TRBV10-3 NA TRBD1 CAVSGTGSGYTF TGTGCCGTTTCCGGGACAGGTTCTGGCTACACCTTC
TRBJ1-5 TRBV6-1 NA NA CASSDSGGGQPQHF TGTGCCAGCAGTGATTCGGGGGGAGGTCAGCCCCAGCATTTT
TRBJ2-3 TRBV6-6 NA NA CASKKGGSSTDTQYF TGTGCCAGCAAAAAAGGGGGGTCTAGCACAGATACGCAGTATTTT
TRBJ2-3 TRBV11-3 NA NA CASSRESTDTQYF TGTGCCAGCAGCCGAGAGAGCACAGATACGCAGTATTTT
TRBJ2-7 TRBV7-6 NA NA CASSQRLDRLEQYF TGTGCCAGCAGCCAAAGACTAGACCGTCTCGAGCAGTACTTC
TRBJ2-4 TRBV30 NA NA CAWTAGSGNIQYF TGTGCCTGGACCGCTGGGTCAGGCAACATTCAGTACTTC
TRBJ1-1 TRBV4-1 NA TRBD1 CASSQDLGQGDTEAFF TGCGCCAGCAGCCAAGATCTGGGACAGGGGGACACTGAAGCTTTCTTT
TRBJ2-2 TRBV2 once TRBD2 CASSEILAGPSNTGELFF TGTGCCAGCAGTGAAATCCTAGCGGGGCCCTCGAACACCGGGGAGCTGTTTTTT
TRBJ2-7 TRBV14 NA NA CASSQDVRPSYEQYF TGTGCCAGCAGCCAAGATGTCAGGCCTTCCTACGAGCAGTACTTC
TRBJ1-2 TRBV21-1 NA NA CASSKEWAVRGYTF TGTGCCAGCAGCAAAGAGTGGGCAGTTAGGGGCTACACCTTC
TRBJ1-6 TRBV5-4 NA TRBD1 CASSPGQPGDNSPLHF TGTGCCAGCAGCCCGGGACAGCCCGGGGATAATTCACCCCTCCACTTT
TRBJ1-2 TRBV28 NA NA CASSQEGTGYGYTF TGTGCCAGCAGCCAGGAGGGGACGGGCTATGGCTACACCTTC
TRBJ2-6 TRBV7-8 NA NA CASSTTRPALSGANVLTF TGTGCCAGCAGCACGACCCGGCCAGCCCTCTCTGGGGCCAACGTCCTGACTTTC
TRBJ2-3 TRBV6-5 few TRBD1 CATVGGADTQYF TGTGCCACCGTAGGGGGCGCCGATACGCAGTATTTT
TRBJ1-6 TRBV7-6 NA NA CASSLRPGVNSPLHF TGTGCCAGCAGCTTAAGGCCAGGGGTCAATTCACCCCTCCACTTT
TRBJ2-3 TRBV7-3 NA NA CASSLNPQHTDTQYF TGTGCCAGCAGCTTAAACCCCCAGCACACAGATACGCAGTATTTT
TRBJ2-7 TRBV7-2 NA TRBD2 CASSSSGSYEQYF TGTGCCAGCAGCTCTAGCGGGTCCTACGAGCAGTACTTC
TRBJ1-5 TRBV6-1 few TRBD1 CASSERGQDQPQHF TGTGCCAGCAGTGAAAGGGGGCAGGATCAGCCCCAGCATTTT
TRBJ2-7 TRBV18 few TRBD2 CASSPGTSGAYEQYF TGTGCCAGCTCACCCGGGACTAGCGGGGCCTACGAGCAGTACTTC
TRBJ2-7 TRBV25-1 NA TRBD1 CASSELTGSEQYF TGTGCCAGCAGTGAATTGACAGGGAGCGAGCAGTACTTC
TRBJ2-2 TRBV2 few NA CASSGDRTGELFF TGTGCCAGCAGCGGGGACCGCACCGGGGAGCTGTTTTTT
TRBJ1-1 TRBV19 NA NA CASSRLGKAFF TGTGCCAGTAGTAGGTTGGGGAAAGCTTTCTTT
TRBJ2-1 TRBV19 NA NA CATKDYNNEQFF TGTGCCACCAAAGACTACAACAATGAGCAGTTCTTC
TRBJ2-7 TRBV6-1 NA NA CASSEGSPRDGSYEQYF TGTGCCAGCAGTGAGGGATCTCCTCGGGACGGCTCCTACGAGCAGTACTTC
TRBJ2-5 TRBV30 NA NA CAWRPRGQLTETQYF TGTGCCTGGAGGCCCCGGGGCCAGCTAACGGAGACCCAGTACTTC
TRBJ1-1 TRBV7-9 NA NA CASSFGEAVAFF TGTGCCAGCAGCTTTGGAGAGGCGGTAGCTTTCTTT
TRBJ1-1 TRBV2 NA TRBD1 CASSDGGQGNTEAFF TGTGCCAGCAGTGATGGGGGACAGGGTAACACTGAAGCTTTCTTT
TRBJ2-3 TRBV30 few NA CAWTGGVTDTQYF TGTGCCTGGACTGGCGGGGTAACAGATACGCAGTATTTT
TRBJ1-2 TRBV28 NA TRBD1 CASSLSTGNNYGYTF TGTGCCAGCAGTTTATCGACAGGGAACAACTATGGCTACACCTTC
TRBJ2-3 TRBV30 NA TRBD2 CAWSVRAGVTDTQYF TGTGCCTGGAGTGTCCGAGCGGGAGTCACAGATACGCAGTATTTT
TRBJ2-5 TRBV5-1 NA NA CASSFPRLRQFRETQYF TGCGCCAGCAGCTTCCCCCGCTTGCGACAATTTCGAGAGACCCAGTACTTC
TRBJ1-3 TRBV7-3 NA NA CASSPDEPRTGNTIYF TGTGCCAGCAGCCCTGACGAACCGAGAACTGGAAACACCATATATTTT